These T cell receptor beta chains were read from a single sample in a study of vaccination effects on CD4 cells after COVID-19. The antigens of these receptors remain unknown. Repertoires were generated with immunoSEQ multiplex PCR, while TCRdb's copy carries only in-frame clones and drops some. The sample yields fewer than 55,000 clones, 76% seen once. The specimen was CD4+ T cells from PBMCs cultured without peptide, collected after COVID-19 vaccination. All receptors come from a human donor who had a prior SARS-CoV-2 infection. Both conserved end residues are part of each CDR3. The D gene is left open where the match is weak. A row's size may be missing; if present it is once, few, many or a size class.

>-|TRBJ1-1|-|TRBV12-3/TRBV12-4
TGTGCCAGCACCAAGGACAGGAACACTGAAGCTTTCTTT
CASTKDRNTEAFF
>-|TRBJ1-2|-|TRBV7-9
TGTGCCAGCAGCTCCGGATCGGATCCCTTTAACTATGGCTACACCTTC
CASSSGSDPFNYGYTF
>-|TRBJ2-5|-|TRBV7-2
TGTGCCAGCAGCTTAGGAGGGCTGGAGACCCAGTACTTC
CASSLGGLETQYF
>few|TRBJ2-7|-|TRBV28
TGTGCCAGCAGTTTCGTGGAGACCTCCTACGAGCAGTACTTC
CASSFVETSYEQYF
>medium-sized|TRBJ2-7|-|TRBV12-2
TGTGCAAGTCGCTTGGGAGCCCCCGGTGGTTACGAGCAGTACTTC
CASRLGAPGGYEQYF
>-|TRBJ2-3|-|TRBV7-2
TGTGCCAGCAGCTCTAGTCGTGGTACCACAGATACGCAGTATTTT
CASSSSRGTTDTQYF
>-|TRBJ1-1|-|TRBV25-1
TGTGCCAGCAGTGAATTCTCATGGAAGGGTGACTCCACTGAAGCTTTCTTT
CASSEFSWKGDSTEAFF
>-|TRBJ1-1|TRBD1|TRBV6-5
TGTGCCAGCAGACAAGGGACAGGGTCTGAAGCTTTCTTT
CASRQGTGSEAFF
>-|TRBJ1-1|-|TRBV4-1
TGCGCCAGCAGCCAAGATACGGACAGTGGCGGCACTGAAGCTTTCTTT
CASSQDTDSGGTEAFF
>-|TRBJ1-5|-|TRBV19
TGTGCCAGTAGTCGTAGCAATCAGCCCCAGCATTTT
CASSRSNQPQHF
>-|TRBJ1-3|-|TRBV19
TGTGCCAGTAGTACCCTACAGGGACGCGATGGAAACACCATATATTTT
CASSTLQGRDGNTIYF
>few|TRBJ2-7|-|TRBV4-3
TGCGCCAGCAGCCAAGACCTGGACTACGAGCAGTACTTC
CASSQDLDYEQYF
>few|TRBJ1-1|-|TRBV3-1/TRBV3-2
TGTGCCAGCAGCCGAGAGAGGGGTCCTGAAGCTTTCTTT
CASSRERGPEAFF
>-|TRBJ2-7|TRBD1|TRBV24-1
TGTGCCACCGCAGCCCGGGACAGGGGGCTCTACGAGCAGTACTTC
CATAARDRGLYEQYF
>-|TRBJ2-5|TRBD2|TRBV4-1
TGCGCCAGCAGCCAAGGCATTCCTAGGACTAGCGGTATGCCCCAGTACTTC
CASSQGIPRTSGMPQYF
>once|TRBJ1-1|-|TRBV18
TGTGCCAGCTCACCACTTTCGCAGGGGCTCGGCCCCAGCACTGAAGCTTTCTTT
CASSPLSQGLGPSTEAFF
>-|TRBJ1-5|TRBD1|TRBV12-5
TGTGCTAGTGGTCCAGGGACAGGGGTTCAGCCCCAGCATTTT
CASGPGTGVQPQHF
>few|TRBJ1-3|TRBD1|TRBV5-4
TGTGCCAGCAGCCCGATCTCCGGGACAGAGAAATCTGGAAACACCATATATTTT
CASSPISGTEKSGNTIYF
>-|TRBJ1-1|-|TRBV7-9
TGTGCCAGCAGCTTAATAGGGGGGGAGAACACTGAAGCTTTCTTT
CASSLIGGENTEAFF
>-|TRBJ1-6|-|TRBV7-9
TGTGCCAGCAGCTTGCCGAATTCACCCCTCCACTTT
CASSLPNSPLHF
>-|TRBJ1-5|TRBD1|TRBV7-2
TGTGCCAGCAGCCCCAACAGGGGAGGTCAGCCCCAGCATTTT
CASSPNRGGQPQHF
>-|TRBJ2-1|-|TRBV15
TGTGCCACCAGCAGAGATATTCGTGAGCAGTTCTTC
CATSRDIREQFF
>-|TRBJ1-1|TRBD1|TRBV11-3
TGTGCCAGCAGCCCGGGACAGGGAAGGAACACTGAAGCTTTCTTT
CASSPGQGRNTEAFF
>few|TRBJ2-7|-|TRBV30
TGTGCCTGGAGTGGGACACTGATTTACGAGCAGTACTTC
CAWSGTLIYEQYF
>-|TRBJ2-5|TRBD2|TRBV5-1
TGCGCCAGCAGCGCCGGGGCTAGCGGGGGGGGTGAAGAGACCCAGTACTTC
CASSAGASGGGEETQYF
>-|TRBJ2-7|-|TRBV7-2
TGTGCCAGCAAGGTCGGGCGCTCCTACGAGCAGTACTTC
CASKVGRSYEQYF
>once|TRBJ1-2|-|TRBV24-1
TGTGCCACCAGTGACCGGTCCGACGGGTTAACGAACTATGGCTACACCTTC
CATSDRSDGLTNYGYTF
>few|TRBJ2-2|-|TRBV7-8
TGTGCCAGCAGCTTAGCGCTTTTAGCCCGGAACACCGGGGAGCTGTTTTTT
CASSLALLARNTGELFF
>-|TRBJ2-7|-|TRBV5-4
TGTGCCAGCAGCTTGGCAGGTTCCTACGAGCAGTACTTC
CASSLAGSYEQYF
>-|TRBJ2-3|TRBD2|TRBV28
TGTGCCAGCAGTTCCCCACTAGCGGGAGTCGCAGATACGCAGTATTTT
CASSSPLAGVADTQYF
>-|TRBJ1-1|-|TRBV19
TGTGCCAGTAGTATACCCCGGGCCGGGGCAGCTTTCTTT
CASSIPRAGAAFF
>few|TRBJ2-5|-|TRBV6-6
TGTGCCAGCGCCATTCACGGAGTTGGGGAGACCCAGTACTTC
CASAIHGVGETQYF
>few|TRBJ2-7|TRBD2|TRBV7-9
TGTGCCAGCAGGTTAGCTAGCGGGGGGACCTACGAGCAGTACTTC
CASRLASGGTYEQYF
>-|TRBJ2-3|TRBD1|TRBV30
TGTGCCGGATCGGGACAGGGGAGAGATACGCAGTATTTT
CAGSGQGRDTQYF
>-|TRBJ1-4|-|TRBV7-9
TGTGCCAGCAGCTTAGACTCCGGGGCGGTAGCCTCATTT
CASSLDSGAVASF
>-|TRBJ2-5|TRBD2|TRBV7-3
TGTGCCAGCAGCCTAGCGGGAGTTGAGGAGACCCAGTACTTC
CASSLAGVEETQYF
>-|TRBJ2-6|TRBD1|TRBV24-1
TGTGCCACCAGTGATGGACAGGGTACCCCTGGGGCCAACGTCCTGACTTTC
CATSDGQGTPGANVLTF
>-|TRBJ1-4|-|TRBV10-3
TGTGCCATCAGTGAGCTGGATGAAAAACTGTTTTTT
CAISELDEKLFF
>-|TRBJ2-1|-|TRBV5-1
TGCGCCAGCAGCCGTAGGACGCTCGGTGAGCAGTTCTTC
CASSRRTLGEQFF
>-|TRBJ2-3|-|TRBV18
TGTGCCAGCTCACCCGGACAGTATACAGATACGCAGTATTTT
CASSPGQYTDTQYF
>once|TRBJ2-6|-|TRBV11-2
TGTGCCAGCAGCCCCGCGACGACAGATTGGGGGACCGGGGCCAACGTCCTGACTTTC
CASSPATTDWGTGANVLTF
>-|TRBJ2-1|-|TRBV7-2
TGTGCCAGCAGCAAGGGGTGGTGGTTGAAAGGTGAGCAGTTCTTC
CASSKGWWLKGEQFF
>-|TRBJ2-3|TRBD2|TRBV5-4
TGTGCCAGCAGCTTCCCTAGCGGAGTATCCACAGATACGCAGTATTTT
CASSFPSGVSTDTQYF
>-|TRBJ2-5|-|TRBV7-9
TGTGCCAGCAGCCCGACGGGTGGAGGTGGGGAGACCCAGTACTTC
CASSPTGGGGETQYF
>-|TRBJ2-1|-|TRBV7-9
TGTGCCAGCAGCTTAGCGCGAGTAGGGGACGACAATGAGCAGTTCTTC
CASSLARVGDDNEQFF
>once|TRBJ2-1|TRBD2|TRBV7-2
TGTGCCAGCAGCAAGAAAGCGGGAGGATACCATGAGCAGTTCTTC
CASSKKAGGYHEQFF
>-|TRBJ1-1|-|TRBV3-1/TRBV3-2
TGTGCCAGCAGCCTCCAGAGGAGGGATGAAGCTTTCTTT
CASSLQRRDEAFF
>-|TRBJ2-2|-|TRBV3-1/TRBV3-2
TGTGCCAGCAGCCAACTAATTGGGACGACCGGGGAGCTGTTTTTT
CASSQLIGTTGELFF
>-|TRBJ2-6|-|TRBV2
TGTGCCAGTACCGGACAGTCCGCTGGGGCCAACGTCCTGACTTTC
CASTGQSAGANVLTF
>-|TRBJ1-2|-|TRBV5-1
TGCGCCAGCAGCTTAGGGGGGAACTATGGCTACACCTTC
CASSLGGNYGYTF
>-|TRBJ2-6|-|TRBV14
TGTGCCAGCAGCCAGCTTCAAAGCTCTGGGGCCAACGTCCTGACTTTC
CASSQLQSSGANVLTF
>-|TRBJ2-2|TRBD1|TRBV7-9
TGTGCCAGCAGATTAACCGGGACAGGGCTGGCCGGGGAGCTGTTTTTT
CASRLTGTGLAGELFF
>few|TRBJ1-5|-|TRBV9
TGTGCCAGCAGCGTAGTTCCAGGTCAGCCCCAGCATTTT
CASSVVPGQPQHF
>-|TRBJ2-5|-|TRBV24-1
TGTGCCACCAGTGAAAGAGAGACCCAGTACTTC
CATSERETQYF
>-|TRBJ2-7|TRBD2|TRBV6-7
TGTGCCAGCAGTTTCGGGAGGGCCCTCTACGAGCAGTACTTC
CASSFGRALYEQYF